The rows below give T cell receptor beta chains drawn from one sample of a study of vaccination effects on CD4 cells after COVID-19. Sequenced by immunoSEQ multiplex PCR; TCRdb stores in-frame clones only, minus some. Of approximately 40,000 clones listed, approximately 70% were seen once; the top ten hold 20% to 25%. These TCRs are of unknown antigen specificity. The sequencing here drew on CD4+ T cells from PBMCs cultured with SARS-CoV-2 spike peptides, taken before COVID-19 vaccination. The receptors stem from a human donor who received a COVID-19 vaccine. Both conserved end residues are part of each CDR3. The D gene is left open where the match is weak. The size of a clone is reported for some rows only, either as once, few or many, or as a class for expanded clones.

J,D,V,size,DNA,CDR3
TRBJ1-3,NA,TRBV6-5,NA,TGTGCCAGCAGTTACTCGATGAGCTTGGGAGGAAACACCATATATTTT,CASSYSMSLGGNTIYF
TRBJ2-4,NA,TRBV6-5,few,TGTGCCAGCAGTTACTCGACGGACATTCAGTACTTC,CASSYSTDIQYF
TRBJ1-2,TRBD1,TRBV3-1/TRBV3-2,NA,TGTGCCAGCAGCCAAGGCCTGACAGGGCCCTATGGCTACACCTTC,CASSQGLTGPYGYTF
TRBJ1-6,NA,TRBV19,NA,TGTGCCAGTAGTATACCCACAGTTAATTCACCCCTCCACTTT,CASSIPTVNSPLHF
TRBJ2-3,NA,TRBV27,once,TGTGCCAGCAGTTCGACTAACCTAGACACAGATACGCAGTATTTT,CASSSTNLDTDTQYF
TRBJ1-5,TRBD1,TRBV5-5,few,TGTGCCAGCAGTTCTGCAGGGGGGATCAATCAGCCCCAGCATTTT,CASSSAGGINQPQHF
TRBJ2-7,NA,TRBV7-2,NA,TGTGCCAGCAGCTCCCCTCTGGGGAGATCCTACGAGCAGTACTTC,CASSSPLGRSYEQYF
TRBJ1-1,NA,TRBV6-1,NA,TGTGCCAGCAGTGAACCTCCTTGGGACACTGAAGCTTTCTTT,CASSEPPWDTEAFF
TRBJ2-3,NA,TRBV11-2,NA,TGTGCCAGCAGCGCCAGGGAGAGCACAGATACGCAGTATTTT,CASSARESTDTQYF
TRBJ2-3,TRBD2,TRBV19,NA,TGTGCCAGTAGTCCACTAGCGGGGGGGCTCGCAGATACGCAGTATTTT,CASSPLAGGLADTQYF
TRBJ1-4,NA,TRBV30,NA,TGTGCCTGGAGTGTAAGAGGGAGGTCGTCTGAAAAACTGTTTTTT,CAWSVRGRSSEKLFF
TRBJ2-3,NA,TRBV20-1,few,TGCAGTGCTAGTTCGGGCAGGCCAAGCACAGATACGCAGTATTTT,CSASSGRPSTDTQYF
TRBJ2-5,NA,TRBV4-1,NA,TGCGCCAGCAGCCAATCAGGGGCCGCCCAGTACTTC,CASSQSGAAQYF
TRBJ2-1,TRBD1,TRBV20-1,NA,TGCAGTGCTAGTCCGGGACAGGGGTACAATGAGCAGTTCTTC,CSASPGQGYNEQFF
TRBJ2-7,NA,TRBV11-2,NA,TGTGCCAGCAGCTTAGAACTAAAGGGCACCTACGAGCAGTACTTC,CASSLELKGTYEQYF
TRBJ2-5,NA,TRBV6-5,few,TGTGCCAGCAGTTACAGTGGAGGGGAAGAGACCCAGTACTTC,CASSYSGGEETQYF
TRBJ1-5,NA,TRBV9,NA,TGTGCCAGCAGCGTAGGGGCAGCCGGGCAGCCCCAGCATTTT,CASSVGAAGQPQHF
TRBJ2-5,NA,TRBV5-1,NA,TGCGCCAGCAGCCCAGCGGTAGACCAAGAGACCCAGTACTTC,CASSPAVDQETQYF
TRBJ1-2,TRBD1,TRBV19,NA,TGTGCCAGTAGTACTACAGGGGGAAACTATGGCTACACCTTC,CASSTTGGNYGYTF
TRBJ1-4,NA,TRBV18,NA,TGTGCCAGCTCACCAGGAGTTGCAACTAATGAAAAACTGTTTTTT,CASSPGVATNEKLFF
TRBJ1-1,NA,TRBV5-4,few,TGTGCCAGCAGACAACAGGGAATGAACACTGAAGCTTTCTTT,CASRQQGMNTEAFF
TRBJ2-7,TRBD1,TRBV27,NA,TGTGCCAGCAGCGGACAGGGCAATTCCCACGAGCAGTACTTC,CASSGQGNSHEQYF
TRBJ1-2,TRBD1,TRBV18,NA,TGTGCCAGCTCACGCGACAGGGAGGGCTACACCTTC,CASSRDREGYTF
TRBJ1-1,NA,TRBV18,NA,TGTGCCAGCTCACCAGGGCAGGGGAGGAAGAACACTGAAGCTTTCTTT,CASSPGQGRKNTEAFF
TRBJ2-7,TRBD1,TRBV6-5,NA,TGTGCCAGCAGTTACGGGACAGGGGGCTCCTACGAGCAGTACTTC,CASSYGTGGSYEQYF
TRBJ2-3,TRBD1,TRBV27,once,TGTGCCAGCAGTGGTACAGGGGCAGATACGCAGTATTTT,CASSGTGADTQYF
TRBJ2-1,NA,TRBV4-1,once,TGCGCCAGCAGCCAAGAAGGGTCGGCTTACAATGAGCAGTTCTTC,CASSQEGSAYNEQFF
TRBJ1-2,NA,TRBV25-1,NA,TGTGCCAGCAGTGGGATGGGGGTAAATGGCTACACCTTC,CASSGMGVNGYTF
TRBJ1-5,TRBD1,TRBV18,NA,TGTGCCAGCTCACCAAGGGGCCGGGACAGGCGGAATCAGCCCCAGCATTTT,CASSPRGRDRRNQPQHF
TRBJ2-3,TRBD2,TRBV27,NA,TGTGCCAGCAGTGAAGCTAGCGGGGGGGTTTCAGATACGCAGTATTTT,CASSEASGGVSDTQYF
TRBJ2-2,TRBD1,TRBV7-3,once,TGTGCCAGCAGCTCCCGACAGGGAAGCGCCGGGGAGCTGTTTTTT,CASSSRQGSAGELFF
TRBJ1-5,NA,TRBV6-2/TRBV6-3,few,TGTGCCAGCAGTTCGTGGGGGGATCAGCCCCAGCATTTT,CASSSWGDQPQHF
TRBJ2-3,TRBD2,TRBV2,NA,TGTGCCAGCAGCGAGCGGGAGTTGGTAGATACGCAGTATTTT,CASSERELVDTQYF
TRBJ1-3,NA,TRBV10-3,NA,TGTGCCATCAGCCGTGGAAACACCATATATTTT,CAISRGNTIYF
TRBJ2-2,TRBD1,TRBV10-3,NA,TGTGCCATCAGTGTAAGGGACAGGGGGAACACCGGGGAGCTGTTTTTT,CAISVRDRGNTGELFF
TRBJ1-2,TRBD1,TRBV24-1,few,TGTGCCACCAGTGATTCCGGGACAGGCTCCTTCCGCACCTTC,CATSDSGTGSFRTF
TRBJ1-1,TRBD1,TRBV28,NA,TGTGCCAGCAGTTTATCAGGGGGGATGCCTGAAGCTTTCTTT,CASSLSGGMPEAFF
TRBJ2-2,TRBD2,TRBV5-1,NA,TGCGCCAGCAGCTTTTCGTCACCTAGCGGGGTCGGGGAGCTGTTTTTT,CASSFSSPSGVGELFF
TRBJ1-2,NA,TRBV19,few,TGTGCCAGTAGTATCCCCACAGAGGCTCTCTATGGCTACACCTTC,CASSIPTEALYGYTF
TRBJ1-2,NA,TRBV5-1,NA,TGCGCCAGCAGTACACAGGGCCAAGGGGGCTACACCTTC,CASSTQGQGGYTF
TRBJ2-7,TRBD2,TRBV27,few,TGTGCCAGCAGTTTCCTAGCGGGAGAGCGAGAGCAGTACTTC,CASSFLAGEREQYF
TRBJ1-6,TRBD1,TRBV5-4,few,TGTGCCAGCAGCCGCGGGACAGGGTATAATTCACCCCTCCACTTT,CASSRGTGYNSPLHF
TRBJ2-1,NA,TRBV6-5,NA,TGTGCCAGCAGCCAGTACAATGAGCAGTTCTTC,CASSQYNEQFF
TRBJ2-3,TRBD2,TRBV5-1,once,TGCGCCAGCAGCTTGGCCGCAGCGGGGGAGGTAGATACGCAGTATTTT,CASSLAAAGEVDTQYF
TRBJ2-1,NA,TRBV5-1,once,TGCGCCAGCAGCACCGGGACCCTGGCCTACAATGAGCAGTTCTTC,CASSTGTLAYNEQFF
TRBJ2-3,NA,TRBV3-1/TRBV3-2,NA,TGTGCCAGCAGCCCCCGGGACAGCACAGATACGCAGTATTTT,CASSPRDSTDTQYF
TRBJ2-7,TRBD2,TRBV7-8,NA,TGTGCCAGCAGCCTAGGAGCGGGGGGCCTCTACGAGCAGTACTTC,CASSLGAGGLYEQYF
TRBJ1-2,NA,TRBV2,NA,TGTGCCAGCAGTGAAGTTGGCTATGGCTACACCTTC,CASSEVGYGYTF
TRBJ1-1,TRBD1,TRBV2,NA,TGTGCCAGCCCAGTAAACAGGGGGCCTACTGAAGCTTTCTTT,CASPVNRGPTEAFF
TRBJ2-3,NA,TRBV6-5,NA,TGTGCCAGCCCGACAGGGACTAGCACAGATACGCAGTATTTT,CASPTGTSTDTQYF
TRBJ1-1,NA,TRBV4-1,NA,TGCGCCAGCAGCCCTCCGGGGGTGAACACTGAAGCTTTCTTT,CASSPPGVNTEAFF
TRBJ2-3,TRBD2,TRBV9,NA,TGTGCCAGCAGCGTAGTAGGGACTAGCGGGGGAGGTAGCACAGATACGCAGTATTTT,CASSVVGTSGGGSTDTQYF
TRBJ1-5,NA,TRBV19,NA,TGTGCCAGTAGAGCACAGGGTAATCAGCCCCAGCATTTT,CASRAQGNQPQHF
TRBJ2-7,TRBD1,TRBV6-5,few,TGTGCCAGCAGTTACTCTTCGGGACAGACCTACGAGCAGTACTTC,CASSYSSGQTYEQYF
TRBJ2-7,NA,TRBV5-6,few,TGTGCCAGCAGCTTGGGATTAGAGAGGTTCGACCTGGCCGAGCAGTACTTC,CASSLGLERFDLAEQYF
TRBJ2-5,TRBD2,TRBV27,NA,TGTGCCAGCAGTTCCAGAGCGGGGGGAGAGACCCAGTACTTC,CASSSRAGGETQYF
TRBJ1-5,NA,TRBV18,NA,TGTGCCAGCTCACCACTTCCACAGGCCACAAATCAGCCCCAGCATTTT,CASSPLPQATNQPQHF